This paragraph reports one TCR beta chain. The antigen is unknown. The data were taken from a study of PD-L1 blockade in urothelial cancer. Study summary: Treatment start was followed by blood analysis at 3 weeks (second dose) and again at 6 weeks. Median T cell yield per blood sample was about 140,000 cells.

The CDR3 length is 17 residues. J gave up 7 bases and V 5 bases, and 16 bases lay outside the gene matches. The germline CDR1 and CDR2 sequences are SEHNR and FQNEAQ (reference sequence). Findings and caveats of the study: For durable-benefit patients, tumor-associated blood clones expanded more at 3 weeks.

The protocol was immunoSEQ multiplex PCR, while the TCRdb copy is restricted to in-frame clones and leaves out a portion. This sample has around 82,000 clones, with 80% to 85% found just once. Time point defined: pretreatment peripheral blood. Locally advanced or metastatic urothelial carcinoma affected all patients. The chain joins TRBV7-9 to TRBJ2-1; 8 bases line up with TRBD2. This clonotype was obtained from a man in his fifties or sixties with urothelial cancer. The sequences come from PBMCs, collected around atezolizumab (anti-PD-L1) treatment. The CDR3, as DNA: TGTGCCAGCAGCCATTTACCGGGACTAGGTGTACAGAATGAGCAGTTCTTC. Amino acids: CASSHLPGLGVQNEQFF.